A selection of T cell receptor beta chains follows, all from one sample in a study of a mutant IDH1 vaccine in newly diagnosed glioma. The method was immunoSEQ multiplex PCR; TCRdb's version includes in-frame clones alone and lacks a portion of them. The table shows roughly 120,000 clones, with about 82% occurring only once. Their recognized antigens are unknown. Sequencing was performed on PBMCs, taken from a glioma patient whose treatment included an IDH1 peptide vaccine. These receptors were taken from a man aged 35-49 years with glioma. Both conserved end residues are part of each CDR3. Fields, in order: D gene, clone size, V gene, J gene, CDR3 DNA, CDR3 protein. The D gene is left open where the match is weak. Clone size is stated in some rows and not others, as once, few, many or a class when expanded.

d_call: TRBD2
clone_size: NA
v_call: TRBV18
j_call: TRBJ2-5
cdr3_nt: TGTGCCAGCTCACCAAAGGCGCTAGCGGGAGGAGAGACCCAGTACTTC
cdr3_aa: CASSPKALAGGETQYF

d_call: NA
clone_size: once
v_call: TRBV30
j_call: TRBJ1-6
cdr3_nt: TGTGCCTGGAAACTGGACCCCTATAATTCACCCCTCCACTTT
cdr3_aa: CAWKLDPYNSPLHF

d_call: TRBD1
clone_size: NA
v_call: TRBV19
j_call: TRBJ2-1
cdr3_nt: TGTGCCAGCGAACAGGGGCGCAAGTCCTACAATGAGCAGTTCTTC
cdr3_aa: CASEQGRKSYNEQFF

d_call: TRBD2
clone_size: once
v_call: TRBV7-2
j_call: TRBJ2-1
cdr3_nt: TGTGCCAGCAGCGTGGGACTAGCGGGGGGGTCGCCCTACAATGAGCAGTTCTTC
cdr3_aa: CASSVGLAGGSPYNEQFF

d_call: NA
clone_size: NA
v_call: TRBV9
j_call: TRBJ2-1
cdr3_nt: TGTGCCAGCAGCGTATCGGCAATCTCCTACAATGAGCAGTTCTTC
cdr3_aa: CASSVSAISYNEQFF

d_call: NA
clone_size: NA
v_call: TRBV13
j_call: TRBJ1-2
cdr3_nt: TGTGCCAGCAGCCGACAGTCCTTTTATGGCTACACCTTC
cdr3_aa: CASSRQSFYGYTF

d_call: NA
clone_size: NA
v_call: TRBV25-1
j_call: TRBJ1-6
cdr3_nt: TGTGTCAGCAGTGAATCGCCAGGCTTTTATAATTCACCCCTCCACTTT
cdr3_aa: CVSSESPGFYNSPLHF

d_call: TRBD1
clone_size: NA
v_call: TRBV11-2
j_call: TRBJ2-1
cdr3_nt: TGTGCCAGCAGCGCCCCTACTGGGACAGGGGAGCAGTTCTTC
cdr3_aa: CASSAPTGTGEQFF

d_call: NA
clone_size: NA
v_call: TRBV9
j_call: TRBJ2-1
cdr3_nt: TGTGCCAGCAGCGTAGACGCCCGGGGGAAATGGAATGAGCAGTTCTTC
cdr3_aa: CASSVDARGKWNEQFF

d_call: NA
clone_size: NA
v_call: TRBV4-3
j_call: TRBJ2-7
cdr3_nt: TGCGCCAGCAGCACGGGGCTGGGGATCTCCTACGAGCAGTACTTC
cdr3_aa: CASSTGLGISYEQYF

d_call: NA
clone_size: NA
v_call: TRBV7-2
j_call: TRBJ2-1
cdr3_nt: TGTGCCAGCAGCCCGACAGCCGCGGCTATTGAGCAGTTCTTC
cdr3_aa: CASSPTAAAIEQFF